The clone carrying this T cell receptor beta chain was seen only a few times. Its specificity is not known. The CDR3 has 15 amino acids. CDR1 is KGHSH and CDR2 is LQKENI in the germline V gene. Trimming left V 4 bases short and J 0 bases short, with 10 bases between. These data belong to a study of vaccination effects on CD4 cells after COVID-19. General study points: Late in the post-vaccination period, infection-induced and vaccine-induced clones underwent marked clonal contraction.

Within the ViraFEST assay, antigen-specific CD4+ T cells underwent expansion with viral peptide pools prior to sequencing. Between days 9 and 11 of culture, CD4+ T cells were separated out. According to the study, vaccine recipients showed no prior SARS-CoV-2 infection and negative nucleocapsid antibodies. In the cultures, half the medium was exchanged for IL-2 medium on days 3 and 7. TCRdb's table, derived via immunoSEQ multiplex PCR, lists solely in-frame clones and lacks some. The data show 71,000 or so clones, 65% to 85% seen once. This material consisted of CD4+ T cells from PBMCs cultured with HCoV-OC43 spike peptides, taken before COVID-19 vaccination. Subset denoted: HCoV-OC43 spike overlapping peptide pool stimulation. The sequence came from a human donor who received a COVID-19 vaccine. The chain uses TRBV18 and TRBJ1-5; D not resolved. CDR3: CASSLDQNSNQPQHF. CDR3 nucleotides: TGTGCCAGCTCACTAGACCAGAATAGCAATCAGCCCCAGCATTTT. Based on the CDR3 plus reference TRBV18 and TRBJ1-5, the full variable domain is NAGVMQNPRHLVRRRGQEARLRCSPMKGHSHVYWYRQLPEEGLKFMVYLQKENIIDESGMPKERFSAEFPKEGPSILRIQQVVRGDSAAYFCASSLDQNSNQPQHFGDGTRLSIL.